These 25 T cell receptor beta chains were all obtained from the same sample, sequenced in a study of T cells in Graves' hyperthyroidism and ophthalmopathy. Researchers took RNA transcripts and amplified the TCR beta CDR3 regions from them. TCR CDR3 regions were first amplified by RT-PCR with HTBI primers. TCRdb re-analysed the multiplex PCR reads in MiXCR, keeping a single row per CDR3 protein. The table includes about 350,000 distinct CDR3 sequences, more than 11% detected once. The source material was blood. The receptors stem from a woman in her twenties or thirties with Graves' hyperthyroidism.

The sample holds many counts of this clonotype. This chain connects TRBV12-3 or TRBV12-4 to TRBJ1-1; D remains unclear. V was clipped by 5 bases and J by 1 base, with 5 bases between them. The CDR3 is 12 residues long. The CDR3 protein is CASSTTNTEAFF. The DNA for the CDR3 is TGTGCCAGCAGTACGACGAACACTGAAGCTTTCTTT.

This clonotype has a count of ten or more. The genes are TRBV30 and TRBJ2-7; the match to TRBD2 covers 10 bases. The CDR3 runs to 15 residues. With 3 bases clipped from V and 2 bases from J, the junction kept 7 bases outside the gene matches. Per germline, CDR1 GTSNPN and CDR2 SVGIG (reference sequence). The CDR3 region has the DNA TGTGCCTGGAGCACAGTAGCGGGAGGTACCTACGAGCAGTACTTC. This gives the protein CAWSTVAGGTYEQYF.

The CDR3 spells CASSRNLAEAPYEQYF. In DNA form, the CDR3 reads TGCGCCAGCAGCCGCAACCTAGCGGAGGCGCCTTACGAGCAGTACTTC. The gene calls are TRBV4-1 and TRBJ2-7, with TRBD2 matching over 7 bases. The CDR3 is 16 amino acids. Germline V gene data show CDR1 as MGHRA and CDR2 as YSYEKL. V shed 4 bases, J shed 4 bases, and the junction held 13 bases outside the gene matches.

This clonotype was counted between two and nine times. The J gene is TRBJ1-1, the V gene TRBV7-9; unclear D gene. The ends were cut back, 1 base at V and 1 base at J, with 19 bases in the middle. Germline-derived CDR1 and CDR2 are SEHNR and FQNEAQ (reference sequence). The CDR3 is 18 residues long. In DNA form, the CDR3 reads TGTGCCAGCAGCTTAGGAAGGCTGAATATTGGGAGGAACACTGAAGCTTTCTTT. It yields the protein CASSLGRLNIGRNTEAFF.

Ten or more counts support this clonotype. The genes are TRBV27 and TRBJ2-3; possibly TRBD2 for D (5 bases). This CDR3 has 17 amino acids. The V gene's germline CDR1 is MNHEY and CDR2 SMNVEV (reference sequence). V was cut by 1 base and J by 2 bases, with 16 bases left in between. The CDR3 sequence is CASSLYLARDITDTQYF. DNA of the CDR3: TGTGCCAGCAGTTTATATTTAGCGCGAGATATCACAGATACGCAGTATTTT.

A remark on this clonotype: At one boundary the junction diverges from the germline segment, which might be a read error. V usage is TRBV18 and J usage is TRBJ2-7; D gene ambiguous. Germline V gene lookup returns CDR1 KGHSH and CDR2 LQKENI. The CDR3 totals 13 residues. The CDR3: CVSSSLEVNEQYF. The CDR3 nucleotides are TGTGTCAGCTCATCTCTAGAGGTAAACGAGCAGTACTTC.

This clonotype was picked up many times. J is TRBJ1-5 and V is TRBV15; 8 nucleotides line up with TRBD1. CDR3 size: 14 residues. The V and J ends lost 9 bases and 2 bases, in that order; junction bases with no gene match: 6. Germline CDR1 LNHNV, CDR2 YYDKDF (reference sequence). The CDR3 bases are TGTGCCACAGGCGACAGGGGTGGCAATCAGCCCCAGCATTTT. Residues: CATGDRGGNQPQHF. The full variable domain, with the rest looked up from reference TRBV15 and TRBJ1-5, is DAMVIQNPRYQVTQFGKPVTLSCSQTLNHNVMYWYQQKSSQAPKLLFHYYDKDFNNEADTPDNFQSRRPNTSFCFLDIRSPGLGDTAMYLCATGDRGGNQPQHFGDGTRLSIL.

The V gene is TRBV18, the J gene TRBJ2-5; the D is unclear. The germline V gene encodes CDR1 KGHSH and CDR2 LQKENI. CDR3 length: 13 residues. V lost 5 bases and J 7 bases, leaving 14 bases between the germline ends. The CDR3 reads CASSATGKATQYF. As DNA, the CDR3 is TGTGCCAGCTCAGCAACTGGGAAAGCGACCCAGTACTTC. Full variable domain (rest looked up from reference TRBV18 and TRBJ2-5): NAGVMQNPRHLVRRRGQEARLRCSPMKGHSHVYWYRQLPEEGLKFMVYLQKENIIDESGMPKERFSAEFPKEGPSILRIQQVVRGDSAAYFCASSATGKATQYFGPGTRLLVL.

In this sample, this clonotype turned up a few times. The CDR3 here is CASSQAPLYEQYF. CDR3 nucleotide sequence: TGTGCCAGCTCACAAGCTCCGCTCTACGAGCAGTACTTC. The chain carries TRBV18 and TRBJ2-7; no clear D gene. V was trimmed by 4 bases and J by 3 bases, leaving 10 bases between them. Germline CDR1 KGHSH, CDR2 LQKENI. The CDR3 is 13 residues long.

V is TRBV19 and J is TRBJ2-5, with 9 bases lining up with TRBD1. The trim removed 8 bases at V and 5 bases at J, leaving 6 bases unmatched. From germline, CDR1 is LNHDA and CDR2 SQIVND (reference sequence). CDR3 length equals 13 residues. CDR3 in DNA: TGTGCCAGTGGGACAGGGACAGGCGAGACCCAGTACTTC. It yields the protein CASGTGTGETQYF. Supplemented by reference TRBV19 and TRBJ2-5, the full variable domain reads DGGITQSPKYLFRKEGQNVTLSCEQNLNHDAMYWYRQDPGQGLRLIYYSQIVNDFQKGDIAEGYSVSREKKESFPLTVTSAQKNPTAFYLCASGTGTGETQYFGPGTRLLVL.

This chain links TRBV9 with TRBJ2-1; possibly TRBD1 for D (6 bases). V gave up 0 bases and J gave up 0 bases, with 19 bases separating them. The CDR3 runs to 19 residues. Germline V gives CDR1 SGDLS, CDR2 YYNGEE. As DNA, the CDR3 is TGTGCCAGCAGCGTAGAAGGGACAACGGAGAGGAGCTCCTACAATGAGCAGTTCTTC. The encoded protein is CASSVEGTTERSSYNEQFF.

The sample holds many counts of this clonotype. V and J are TRBV9 and TRBJ2-7; tentatively, D is TRBD2 (6 bases). The germline CDR1 and CDR2 sequences are SGDLS and YYNGEE. The CDR3 length is 15 residues. Trimming removed 5 bases from V and 6 bases from J, with 21 bases in between. In DNA, the CDR3 is TGTGCCAGCAGTGAGGGGCGGGGTCTCGTAGCCGAGCAGTACTTC. Encoded protein: CASSEGRGLVAEQYF.

This clonotype was recorded many times. The gene calls are TRBV10-2 and TRBJ2-2, with 13 bases fitting TRBD2. The J segment lost 4 bases and the V segment lost 7 bases, leaving 6 bases of the junction unmatched. This CDR3 region has 16 residues. Germline loops: CDR1 WSHSY, CDR2 SAAADI. In DNA form, the CDR3 reads TGCGCCAGCACCGGACTAGCGGGAGCTGGCACCGGGGAGCTGTTTTTT. Amino acids: CASTGLAGAGTGELFF.

The rearrangement links TRBV19 to TRBJ1-2; TRBD1 matches at 10 bases. The length of the CDR3 is 16 residues. Germline trimming cut 4 bases from V and 7 bases from J; bases unmatched to any gene: 12. Looked up from germline, CDR1 is LNHDA and CDR2 is SQIVND (reference sequence). CDR3 nucleotide sequence: TGTGCCAGTAGTACACGACAGGGGGCGGCCCTCGGTGGCTACACCTTC. Translation: CASSTRQGAALGGYTF.

The chain employs TRBV5-6 and TRBJ2-3, with D unresolved. Germline CDR1 is SGHDT and CDR2 is YYEEEE. This CDR3 comprises 14 residues. Trimming left V 0 bases short and J 2 bases short, with 7 bases between. CDR3 DNA sequence: TGTGCCAGCAGCTTGGGGTCGGCCACAGATACGCAGTATTTT. Protein product: CASSLGSATDTQYF. The entire variable domain, with the rest obtained from reference TRBV5-6 and TRBJ2-3, is as follows: DAGVTQSPTHLIKTRGQQVTLRCSPKSGHDTVSWYQQALGQGPQFIFQYYEEEERQRGNFPDRFSGHQFPNYSSELNVNALLLGDSALYLCASSLGSATDTQYFGPGTRLTVL.

This clonotype was detected only a few times. The chain is built from TRBV12-3 or TRBV12-4 and TRBJ1-2; D is unclear. The CDR3 covers 13 residues. V lost 5 bases, J lost 3 bases, and 10 bases lay in between. CDR3 DNA sequence: TGTGCCAGCAGTCCTCAGGAATACTATGGCTACACCTTC. Translating gives CASSPQEYYGYTF.

At least ten counts were recorded for this clonotype. The V call is TRBV19, the J call TRBJ2-3; 8 bases map to TRBD1. The CDR3 is 17 amino acids. Trimming removed 3 bases from V and 3 bases from J; junction bases left unmatched: 11. Germline CDR1 reads LNHDA; CDR2 reads SQIVND (reference sequence). The CDR3 DNA reads TGTGCCAGTAGTATCACGGTTCGACAGGGGCTGACAGATACGCAGTATTTT. This sequence encodes CASSITVRQGLTDTQYF.

This clonotype was seen ten or more times. V gene TRBV28 combines with J gene TRBJ2-1, with 11 positions matching TRBD2. Trimming cost V 6 bases and J 1 base; bases outside gene matches: 5. Germline assignment: CDR1 MDHEN and CDR2 SYDVKM. This CDR3 is 16 amino acids long. The CDR3 DNA follows: TGTGCCAGCAGGGGAACTAGCGGGAGTTCCTACAATGAGCAGTTCTTC. Translation gives CASRGTSGSSYNEQFF. The full variable domain, rest sourced from reference TRBV28 and TRBJ2-1, is DVKVTQSSRYLVKRTGEKVFLECVQDMDHENMFWYRQDPGLGLRLIYFSYDVKMKEKGDIPEGYSVSREKKERFSLILESASTNQTSMYLCASRGTSGSSYNEQFFGPGTRLTVL.

V and J are TRBV7-6 and TRBJ1-6; D remains unclear. V lost 3 bases and J lost 8, with 11 bases in between. The CDR3 loop spans 14 amino acids. CDR1 is SGHVS, CDR2 FNYEAQ, per germline. The CDR3 nucleotides are TGTGCCAGCAGCTTGGCGGGGAACGATTCACCCCTCCACTTT. Translated, it gives CASSLAGNDSPLHF. The whole variable domain, remainder taken from reference TRBV7-6 and TRBJ1-6, is GAGVSQSPRYKVTKRGQDVALRCDPISGHVSLYWYRQALGQGPEFLTYFNYEAQQDKSGLPNDRFSAERPEGSISTLTIQRTEQRDSAMYRCASSLAGNDSPLHFGNGTRLTVT.

Concerning this clonotype: At one end the junction does not follow the germline gene, possibly because of a read error. This chain connects TRBV7-6 to TRBJ1-4; no reliable D call. The CDR3 covers 16 residues. Per germline, CDR1 SGHVS and CDR2 FNYEAQ. DNA of the CDR3: TGTGCCAGCAGCAATGCAAGTTCGACACCCATTGAAACACTGTTTTTT. Protein product: CASSNASSTPIETLFF.

The count of this clonotype is one. The rearrangement uses TRBV14 and TRBJ1-2, with a weak D call TRBD1 (6 bases). The V and J ends lost 0 bases and 8 bases respectively, with 19 bases between them. Germline CDR1 SGHDN, CDR2 FVKESK. The CDR3 extends over 16 amino acids. The DNA of the CDR3 is TGTGCCAGCAGCCAAGATAGGGACACCGTTTCTTGCGGCTACACCTTC. Its translation: CASSQDRDTVSCGYTF. Looking up the rest from reference TRBV14 and TRBJ1-2 gives the full variable domain: EAGVTQFPSHSVIEKGQTVTLRCDPISGHDNLYWYRRVMGKEIKFLLHFVKESKQDESGMPNNRFLAERTGGTYSTLKVQPAELEDSGVYFCASSQDRDTVSCGYTFGSGTRLTVV.

Note on this clonotype: A much more abundant neighbour one base away suggests this may be a read error. CDR3 protein: CTSSKTGEIHGYTF. The CDR3 DNA reads TGTACCAGCAGCAAAACGGGGGAGATCCATGGCTACACCTTC. This rearrangement joins TRBV7-8 to TRBJ1-2, with a tentative D call TRBD1 (5 bases). The CDR3 is 14 amino acids. Germline V CDR1 and CDR2: SGHVS, FQNEAQ.

This chain links TRBV5-4 with TRBJ1-1; possible D gene TRBD1, 5 bases. The V end was cut by 0 bases, the J end by 1 base, with 13 bases between. Germline CDR1 reads SGHNT; CDR2 reads YYREEE (reference sequence). The CDR3 sequence is 16 residues long. The CDR3 loop reads CASSLEGRDQNTEAFF. The CDR3 DNA is TGTGCCAGCAGCTTGGAAGGCAGGGACCAGAACACTGAAGCTTTCTTT.

This chain joins TRBV20-1 and TRBJ1-4; no clear D gene. The CDR3 runs to 12 residues. Germline V gene sequence: CDR1 DFQATT, CDR2 SNEGSKA (reference sequence). V lost 6 bases and J 8 bases, leaving 13 bases between the germline ends. The CDR3 protein is CSARITAEKLFF. The CDR3 bases are TGCAGTGCCCGAATTACAGCAGAAAAACTGTTTTTT.

At least ten counts were recorded for this clonotype. The rearrangement uses TRBV20-1 and TRBJ2-7; D gene unclear. Trimming removed 5 bases from V and 6 bases from J, with 14 bases in between. The CDR3 runs 12 residues. Germline V gives CDR1 DFQATT, CDR2 SNEGSKA (reference sequence). This chain's CDR3 is CSALPLQAEQYF. CDR3 coding DNA: TGCAGTGCTCTCCCTCTTCAGGCCGAGCAGTACTTC.